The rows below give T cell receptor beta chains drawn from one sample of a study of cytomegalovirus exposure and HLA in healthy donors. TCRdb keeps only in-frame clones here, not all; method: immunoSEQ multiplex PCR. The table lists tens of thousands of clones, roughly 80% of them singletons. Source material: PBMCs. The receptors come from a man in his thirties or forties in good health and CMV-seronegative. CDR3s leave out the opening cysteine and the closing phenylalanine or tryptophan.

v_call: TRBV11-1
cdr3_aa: ASSLSGKETQY

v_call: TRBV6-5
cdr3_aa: ASSYYESDTQY

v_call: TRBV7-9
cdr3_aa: ASSSRQGGIEAF

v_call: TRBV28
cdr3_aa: ASSLGSSGGIYNEQF

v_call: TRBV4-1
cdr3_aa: ASSQEMGVKLF

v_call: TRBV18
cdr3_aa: ASSPQDTSGNTIY

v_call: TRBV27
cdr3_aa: ASKPRGAGVSYNEQF

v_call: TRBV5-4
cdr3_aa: ASSLRDRGNTEAF

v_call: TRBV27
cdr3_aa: ASSLHADDRGSYEQY

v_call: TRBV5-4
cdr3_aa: ASSQNSGLNTGELF

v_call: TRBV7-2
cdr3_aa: ASSLATYEQY

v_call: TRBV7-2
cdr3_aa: ASSLALEGIGYT

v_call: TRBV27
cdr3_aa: ASIPGGGNTEAF

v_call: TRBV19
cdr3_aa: ASSIWTGNTEAF

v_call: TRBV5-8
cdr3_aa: ASSLVQGVGNTEAF

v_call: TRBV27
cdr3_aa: ASSSRGYDRGRNQPQH

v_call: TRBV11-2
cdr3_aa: ASSQGLPGGYGYT

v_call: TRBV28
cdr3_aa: ASSLGRVLVYGYT

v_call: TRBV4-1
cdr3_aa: ASSQGASEAF

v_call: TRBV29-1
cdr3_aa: SVTTGFGNQPQH

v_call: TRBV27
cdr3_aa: ASSLTVTNYGYT